This TCR beta chain was recorded in a study of early stage breast cancer tumors. Per the germline V gene, CDR1 is KGHSH and CDR2 is LQKENI. This CDR3 contains 14 residues. Each sample had two DNA replicates, roughly 0.5 ug blood or around 1.4 ug tissue. The protocol was immunoSEQ multiplex PCR, while the TCRdb copy is restricted to in-frame clones and leaves out a portion. The sample carries roughly 21,000 clones, more than 75% recorded once. To note about this clone: Antigen specificity is unknown. At one boundary the junction diverges from the germline segment, which might be a read error. The same CDR3 arises from other DNA sequences in this sample as well.

The study's findings and limits: Most shared enriched TCRB sequences were commonly generated ones. Functional markers like CD4, CD8 and FOXP3 were missed in bulk sequencing.

The sequence came from a person between 60 and 69 years old with breast cancer. The specimen was blood. The chain combines TRBV18 with TRBJ1-5; 8 positions agree with TRBD1. This chain's CDR3 is CASSQQGGNQPQHF. The CDR3 nucleotides are TGCGCCAGCTCACAACAGGGGGGGAATCAGCCCCAGCATTTT. Complete variable domain (other parts from reference TRBV18 and TRBJ1-5): NAGVMQNPRHLVRRRGQEARLRCSPMKGHSHVYWYRQLPEEGLKFMVYLQKENIIDESGMPKERFSAEFPKEGPSILRIQQVVRGDSAAYFCASSQQGGNQPQHFGDGTRLSIL.